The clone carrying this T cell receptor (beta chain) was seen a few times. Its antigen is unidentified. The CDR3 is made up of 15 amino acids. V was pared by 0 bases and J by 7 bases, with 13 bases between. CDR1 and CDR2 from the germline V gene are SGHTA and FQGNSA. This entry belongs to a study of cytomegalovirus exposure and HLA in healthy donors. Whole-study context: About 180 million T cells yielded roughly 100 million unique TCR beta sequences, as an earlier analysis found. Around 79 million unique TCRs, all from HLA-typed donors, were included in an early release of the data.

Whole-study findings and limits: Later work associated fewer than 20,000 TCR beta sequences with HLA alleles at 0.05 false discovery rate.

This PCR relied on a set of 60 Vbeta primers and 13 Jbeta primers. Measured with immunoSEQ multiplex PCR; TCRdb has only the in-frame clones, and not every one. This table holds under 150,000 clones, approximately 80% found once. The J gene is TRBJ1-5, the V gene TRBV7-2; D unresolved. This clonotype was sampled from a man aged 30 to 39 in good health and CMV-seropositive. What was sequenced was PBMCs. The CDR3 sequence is CASSLANGPGQPQHF. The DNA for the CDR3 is TGTGCCAGCAGCTTAGCGAATGGCCCGGGGCAGCCCCAGCATTTT.